This T cell receptor beta chain was profiled in a study of early T cells in non-severe SARS-CoV-2 infection. TCRdb called the 5' RACE reads again in MiXCR, with one record for every CDR3 protein. The repertoire holds tens of thousands of distinct CDR3 sequences, with 9% to 15% as singletons. From germline, CDR1 is KGHDR and CDR2 SFDVKD. V was pared by 4 bases and J by 5 bases, with 15 bases between. This CDR3 comprises 15 residues. This clonotype was counted ten times or more. This TCR came from an adult who was a healthcare worker with PCR-confirmed SARS-CoV-2 infection or an uninfected control (not recorded which). The chain links TRBV24-1 to TRBJ2-3; D is unclear. The sequenced sample was whole blood. In DNA form, the CDR3 reads TGTGCCACCAGTGAAAGCCTAGGGATGCAAGATACGCAGTATTTT. Amino acids: CATSESLGMQDTQYF.